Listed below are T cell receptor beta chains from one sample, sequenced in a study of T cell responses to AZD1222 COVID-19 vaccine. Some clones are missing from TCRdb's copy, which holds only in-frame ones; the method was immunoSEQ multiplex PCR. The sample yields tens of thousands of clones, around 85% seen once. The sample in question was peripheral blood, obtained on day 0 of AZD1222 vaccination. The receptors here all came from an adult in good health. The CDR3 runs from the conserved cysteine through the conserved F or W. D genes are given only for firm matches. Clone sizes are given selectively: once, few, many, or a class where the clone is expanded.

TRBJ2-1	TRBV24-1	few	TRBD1	CATSTDRGYNEQFF	TGTGCCACCAGCACGGACAGGGGATACAATGAGCAGTTCTTC
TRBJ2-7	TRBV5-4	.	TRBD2	CASISGENSYEQYF	TGTGCCAGCATTAGCGGGGAGAACTCCTACGAGCAGTACTTC
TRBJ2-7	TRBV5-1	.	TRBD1	CASSRSSGQGNEQYF	TGCGCCAGCAGCCGCTCCTCGGGACAGGGTAACGAGCAGTACTTC
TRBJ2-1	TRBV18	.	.	CASSPLGHEQFF	TGTGCCAGCTCACCCTTGGGGCATGAGCAGTTCTTC
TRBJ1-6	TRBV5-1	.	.	CASSLEGGGPLHF	TGCGCCAGCAGCTTGGAGGGGGGTGGACCCCTCCACTTT
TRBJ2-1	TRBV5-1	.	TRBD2	CASSLAADSSGQNEQFF	TGCGCCAGCAGCTTGGCCGCTGATTCTAGCGGACAAAATGAGCAGTTCTTC
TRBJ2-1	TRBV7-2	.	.	CASSIGGNNEQFF	TGTGCCAGCAGCATAGGCGGAAACAATGAGCAGTTCTTC
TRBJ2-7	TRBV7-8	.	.	CASARYAPNSYEQYF	TGTGCCAGCGCCCGTTACGCACCGAACTCCTACGAGCAGTACTTC
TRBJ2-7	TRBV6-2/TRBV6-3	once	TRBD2	CASSSGLAYSSYEQYF	TGTGCCAGCAGTTCAGGACTAGCTTATTCCTCCTACGAGCAGTACTTC
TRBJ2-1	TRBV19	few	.	CASSIRQYNEQFF	TGTGCCAGTAGTATCAGACAGTACAATGAGCAGTTCTTC
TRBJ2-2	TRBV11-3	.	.	CASSPGDRGRARTGELFF	TGTGCCAGCAGCCCAGGGGATCGAGGGAGGGCACGGACCGGGGAGCTGTTTTTT
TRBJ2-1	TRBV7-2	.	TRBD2	CASSLTAGESSYNEQFF	TGTGCCAGCAGCTTAACAGCGGGAGAGAGCTCCTACAATGAGCAGTTCTTC
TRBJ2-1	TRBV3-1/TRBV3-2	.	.	CASSRERAREQFF	TGTGCCAGCAGCCGGGAAAGGGCCAGGGAGCAGTTCTTC
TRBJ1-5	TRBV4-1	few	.	CASSQGVGLDGNQPQHF	TGCGCCAGCAGCCAAGGGGTAGGGCTGGACGGCAATCAGCCCCAGCATTTT
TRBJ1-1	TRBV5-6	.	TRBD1	CASLPGGRNTEAFF	TGTGCCAGCCTGCCAGGGGGCCGGAACACTGAAGCTTTCTTT
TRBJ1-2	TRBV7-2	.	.	CASSFPPGLGDGYTF	TGTGCCAGCAGCTTCCCTCCGGGCCTTGGGGATGGCTACACCTTC
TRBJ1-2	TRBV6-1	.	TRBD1	CASTGTGTLHGYTF	TGTGCCAGCACCGGGACAGGGACCCTCCATGGCTACACCTTC
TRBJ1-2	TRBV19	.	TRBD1	CASSIEGGAGYTF	TGTGCCAGTAGTATAGAAGGGGGCGCAGGCTACACCTTC
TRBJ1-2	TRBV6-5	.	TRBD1	CASGQGARGYTF	TGTGCCAGCGGACAGGGGGCGAGAGGCTACACCTTC
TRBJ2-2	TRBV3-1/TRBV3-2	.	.	CASSQVHDWPPTGELFF	TGTGCCAGCAGCCAAGTCCACGATTGGCCCCCCACCGGGGAGCTGTTTTTT
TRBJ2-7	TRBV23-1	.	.	CASSQSGLVHEQYF	TGCGCCAGCAGTCAATCGGGCCTCGTCCACGAGCAGTACTTC
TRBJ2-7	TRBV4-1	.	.	CASSREEGRLPYEQYF	TGCGCCAGCAGCCGGGAAGAGGGGCGATTACCCTACGAGCAGTACTTC
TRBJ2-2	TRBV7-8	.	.	CASSEERVGTGELFF	TGTGCCAGCAGCGAGGAGAGGGTGGGCACCGGGGAGCTGTTTTTT
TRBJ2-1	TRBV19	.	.	CASSINPVYNEQFF	TGTGCCAGTAGTATAAACCCCGTCTACAATGAGCAGTTCTTC
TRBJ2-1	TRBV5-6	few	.	CASSLEENEQFF	TGTGCCAGCAGCTTGGAAGAGAATGAGCAGTTCTTC
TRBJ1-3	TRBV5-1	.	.	CASSLQGATAGNTIYF	TGCGCCAGCAGCTTACAAGGGGCTACGGCTGGAAACACCATATATTTT
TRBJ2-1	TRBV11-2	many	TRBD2	CASTLSPSGNYNEQFF	TGTGCCAGCACCCTTAGTCCTAGCGGGAACTACAATGAGCAGTTCTTC
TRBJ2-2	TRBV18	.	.	CASSLIDRTGELFF	TGTGCCAGCTCCCTTATCGACAGGACCGGGGAGCTGTTTTTT
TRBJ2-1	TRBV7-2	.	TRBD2	CASSLGGTTYNEQFF	TGTGCCAGCAGCTTAGGAGGGACTACTTACAATGAGCAGTTCTTC
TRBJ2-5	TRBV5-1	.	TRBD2	CASSLLLADKETQYF	TGCGCCAGCAGCTTGCTACTAGCGGATAAAGAGACCCAGTACTTC
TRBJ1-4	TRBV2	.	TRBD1	CASSEVTGTNEKLFF	TGTGCCAGCAGTGAAGTGACAGGGACGAATGAAAAACTGTTTTTT
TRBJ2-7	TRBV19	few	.	CASSVRDRAAEQYF	TGTGCCAGTAGTGTTAGGGACCGGGCGGCCGAGCAGTACTTC
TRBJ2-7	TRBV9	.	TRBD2	CASSVGFAGGAYEQYF	TGTGCCAGCAGCGTAGGGTTCGCGGGAGGAGCCTACGAGCAGTACTTC
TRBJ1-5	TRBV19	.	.	CASSQGIGQPQHF	TGTGCCAGTAGTCAGGGTATTGGCCAGCCCCAGCATTTT
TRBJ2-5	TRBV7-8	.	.	CASSLSSQETQYF	TGTGCCAGCAGCTTGAGCTCACAAGAGACCCAGTACTTC
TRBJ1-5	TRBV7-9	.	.	CASSSRRSNQPQHF	TGTGCCAGCAGCAGCAGGCGTAGCAATCAGCCCCAGCATTTT
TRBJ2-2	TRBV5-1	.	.	CASSLELPNTGELFF	TGCGCCAGCAGCTTGGAACTTCCGAACACCGGGGAGCTGTTTTTT
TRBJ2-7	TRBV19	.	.	CASSTTSFSDEQYF	TGTGCCAGTAGTACCACAAGCTTTAGCGACGAGCAGTACTTC
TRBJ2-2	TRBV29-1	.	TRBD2	CSVGGLAPNTGELFF	TGCAGCGTTGGAGGACTAGCGCCGAACACCGGGGAGCTGTTTTTT
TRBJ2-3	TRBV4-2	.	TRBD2	CASSQDPGRGTDTQYF	TGTGCCAGCAGCCAAGATCCCGGGAGGGGCACAGATACGCAGTATTTT
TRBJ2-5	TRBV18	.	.	CASSPWRGGETQYF	TGTGCCAGCTCACCATGGAGGGGGGGAGAGACCCAGTACTTC
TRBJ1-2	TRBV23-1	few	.	CASTLNRCYGYTF	TGCGCCAGCACCTTAAACAGATGCTATGGCTACACCTTC
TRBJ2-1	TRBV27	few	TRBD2	CASLSGIGNEQFF	TGTGCCAGCTTGAGCGGGATTGGCAATGAGCAGTTCTTC
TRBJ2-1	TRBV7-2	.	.	CASSLGSLWDEQFF	TGTGCCAGCAGCTTAGGGAGCCTCTGGGATGAGCAGTTCTTC